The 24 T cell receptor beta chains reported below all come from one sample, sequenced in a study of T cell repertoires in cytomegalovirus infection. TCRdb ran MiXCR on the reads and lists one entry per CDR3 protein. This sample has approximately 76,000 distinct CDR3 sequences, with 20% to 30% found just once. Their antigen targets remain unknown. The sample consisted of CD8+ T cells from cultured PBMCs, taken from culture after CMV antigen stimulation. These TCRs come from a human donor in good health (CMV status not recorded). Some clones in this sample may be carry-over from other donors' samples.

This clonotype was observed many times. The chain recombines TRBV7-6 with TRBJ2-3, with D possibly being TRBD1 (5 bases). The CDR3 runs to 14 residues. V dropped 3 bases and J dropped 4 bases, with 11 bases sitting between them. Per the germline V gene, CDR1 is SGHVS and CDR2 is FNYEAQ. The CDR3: CASSLGRAADTQYF. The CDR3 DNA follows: TGTGCCAGCAGCTTGGGCAGGGCGGCAGATACGCAGTATTTT.

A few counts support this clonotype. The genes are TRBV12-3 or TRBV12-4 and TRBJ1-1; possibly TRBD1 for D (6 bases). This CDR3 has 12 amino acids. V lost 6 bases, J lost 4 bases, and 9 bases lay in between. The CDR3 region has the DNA TGTGCCAGCAGCATACAGGGCACTGAAGCTTTCTTT. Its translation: CASSIQGTEAFF.

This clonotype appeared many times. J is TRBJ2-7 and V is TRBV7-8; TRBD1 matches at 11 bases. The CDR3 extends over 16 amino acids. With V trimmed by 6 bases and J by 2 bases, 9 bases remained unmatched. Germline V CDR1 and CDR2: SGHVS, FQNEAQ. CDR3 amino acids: CASSNTGQGAAYEQYF. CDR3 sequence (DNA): TGTGCCAGCAGTAATACCGGACAGGGGGCGGCCTACGAGCAGTACTTC.

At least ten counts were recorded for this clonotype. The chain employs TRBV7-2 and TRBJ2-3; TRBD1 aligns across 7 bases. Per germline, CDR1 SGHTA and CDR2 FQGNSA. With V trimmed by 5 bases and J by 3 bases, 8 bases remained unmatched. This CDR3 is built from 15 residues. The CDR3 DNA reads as TGTGCCAGCAGCACCCGGGACAGAAAAACAGATACGCAGTATTTT. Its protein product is CASSTRDRKTDTQYF.

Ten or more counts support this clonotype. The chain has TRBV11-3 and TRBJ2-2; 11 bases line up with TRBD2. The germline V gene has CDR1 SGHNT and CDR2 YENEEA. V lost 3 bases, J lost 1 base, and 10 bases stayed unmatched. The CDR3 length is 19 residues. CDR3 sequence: CASSFTGPLAGGNTGELFF. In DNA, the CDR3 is TGTGCCAGCAGCTTTACCGGGCCCCTAGCGGGGGGGAACACCGGGGAGCTGTTTTTT. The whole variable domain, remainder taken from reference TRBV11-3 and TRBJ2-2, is EAGVVQSPRYKIIEKKQPVAFWCNPISGHNTLYWYLQNLGQGPELLIRYENEEAVDDSQLPKDRFSAERLKGVDSTLKIQPAELGDSAVYLCASSFTGPLAGGNTGELFFGEGSRLTVL.

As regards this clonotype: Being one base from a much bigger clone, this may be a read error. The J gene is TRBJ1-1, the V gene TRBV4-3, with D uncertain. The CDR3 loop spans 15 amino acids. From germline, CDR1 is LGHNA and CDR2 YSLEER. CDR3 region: CASSQDQGSNTEAIF. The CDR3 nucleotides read TGCGCCAGCAGCCAAGACCAAGGGTCCAACACTGAAGCTATCTTT.

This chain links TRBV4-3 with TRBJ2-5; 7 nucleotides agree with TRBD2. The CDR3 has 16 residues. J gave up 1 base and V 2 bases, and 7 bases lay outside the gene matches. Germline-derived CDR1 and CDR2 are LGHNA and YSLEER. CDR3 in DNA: TGCGCCAGCAGCCAAATGCAGGGAGGGAGCCAAGAGACCCAGTACTTC. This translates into CASSQMQGGSQETQYF.

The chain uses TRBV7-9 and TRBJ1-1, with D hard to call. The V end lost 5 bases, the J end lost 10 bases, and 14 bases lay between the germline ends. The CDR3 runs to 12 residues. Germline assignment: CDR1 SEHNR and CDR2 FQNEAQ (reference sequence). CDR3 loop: CASSPPGVGAFF. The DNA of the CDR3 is TGTGCCAGCAGCCCCCCAGGCGTTGGAGCTTTCTTT.

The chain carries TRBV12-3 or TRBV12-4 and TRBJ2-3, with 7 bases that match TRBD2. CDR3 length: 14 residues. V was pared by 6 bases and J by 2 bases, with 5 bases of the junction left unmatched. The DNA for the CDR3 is TGTGCCAGCAGGCCGGGGACTAACACAGATACGCAGTATTTT. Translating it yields CASRPGTNTDTQYF.

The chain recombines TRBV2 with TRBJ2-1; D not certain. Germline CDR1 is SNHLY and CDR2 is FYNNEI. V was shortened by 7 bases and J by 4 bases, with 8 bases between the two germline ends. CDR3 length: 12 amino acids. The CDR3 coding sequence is TGTGCCAGCATTATCAATTACAATGAGCAGTTCTTC. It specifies CASIINYNEQFF.

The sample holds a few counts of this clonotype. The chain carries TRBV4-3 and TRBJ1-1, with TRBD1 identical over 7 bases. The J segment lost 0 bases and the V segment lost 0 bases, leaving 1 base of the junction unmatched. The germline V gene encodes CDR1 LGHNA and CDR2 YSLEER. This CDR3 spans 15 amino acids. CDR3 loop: CASSQEGQMNTEAFF. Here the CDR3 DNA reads TGCGCCAGCAGCCAAGAGGGACAGATGAACACTGAAGCTTTCTTT.

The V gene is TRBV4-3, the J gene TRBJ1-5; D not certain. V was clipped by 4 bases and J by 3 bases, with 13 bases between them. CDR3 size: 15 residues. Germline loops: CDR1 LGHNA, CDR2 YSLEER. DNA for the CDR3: TGCGCCAGCAGCCCACTCGCAGGCCCCAATCAGCCCCAGCATTTT. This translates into CASSPLAGPNQPQHF.

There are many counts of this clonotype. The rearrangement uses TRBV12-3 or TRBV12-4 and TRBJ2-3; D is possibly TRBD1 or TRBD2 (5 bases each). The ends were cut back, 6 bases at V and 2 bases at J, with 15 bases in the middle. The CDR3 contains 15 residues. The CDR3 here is CASSLVRGPTDTQYF. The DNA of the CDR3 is TGTGCCAGCAGCCTGGTGAGGGGCCCCACAGATACGCAGTATTTT.

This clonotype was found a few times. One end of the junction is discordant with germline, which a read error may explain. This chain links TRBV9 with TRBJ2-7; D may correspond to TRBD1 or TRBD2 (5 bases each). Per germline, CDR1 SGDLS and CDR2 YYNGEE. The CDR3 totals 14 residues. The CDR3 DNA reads TGTGCCAGCACCGTAGGGACGGATTCGTACGAGCAGTACTTC. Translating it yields CASTVGTDSYEQYF.

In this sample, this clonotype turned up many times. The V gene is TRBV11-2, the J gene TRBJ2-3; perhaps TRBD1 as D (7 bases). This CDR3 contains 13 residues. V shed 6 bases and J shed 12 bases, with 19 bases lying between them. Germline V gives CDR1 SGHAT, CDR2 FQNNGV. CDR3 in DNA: TGTGCCAGCAGACCGGTTACAGGGGAGGCACAGTATTTT. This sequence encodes CASRPVTGEAQYF.

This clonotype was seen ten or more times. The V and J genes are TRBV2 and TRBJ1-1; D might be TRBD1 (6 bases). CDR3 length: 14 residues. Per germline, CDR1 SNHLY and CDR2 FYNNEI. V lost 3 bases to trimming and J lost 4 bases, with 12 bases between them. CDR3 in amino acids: CASSDVGGVTEAFF. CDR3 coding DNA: TGTGCCAGCAGTGATGTAGGGGGGGTCACTGAAGCTTTCTTT.

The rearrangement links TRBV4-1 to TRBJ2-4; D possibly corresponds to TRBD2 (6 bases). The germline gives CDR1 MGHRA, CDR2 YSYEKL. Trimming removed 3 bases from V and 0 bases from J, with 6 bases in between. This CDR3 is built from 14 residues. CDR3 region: CASSQGGAKNIQYF. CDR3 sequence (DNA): TGCGCCAGCAGCCAGGGGGGAGCCAAAAACATTCAGTACTTC.

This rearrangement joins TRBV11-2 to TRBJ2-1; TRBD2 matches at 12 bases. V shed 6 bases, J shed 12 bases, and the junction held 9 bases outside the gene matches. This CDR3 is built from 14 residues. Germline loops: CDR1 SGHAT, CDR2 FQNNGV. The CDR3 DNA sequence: TGTGCCAGCAGTTTGGAGCTAGCGGGGGGGCTGCAGTTCTTC. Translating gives CASSLELAGGLQFF.

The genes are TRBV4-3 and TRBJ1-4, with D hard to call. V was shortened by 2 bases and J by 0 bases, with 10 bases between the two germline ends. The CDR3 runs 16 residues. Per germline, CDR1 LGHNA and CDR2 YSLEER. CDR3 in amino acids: CASSQSRSATNEKLFF. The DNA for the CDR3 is TGCGCCAGCAGCCAAAGTAGGAGTGCAACTAATGAAAAACTGTTTTTT.

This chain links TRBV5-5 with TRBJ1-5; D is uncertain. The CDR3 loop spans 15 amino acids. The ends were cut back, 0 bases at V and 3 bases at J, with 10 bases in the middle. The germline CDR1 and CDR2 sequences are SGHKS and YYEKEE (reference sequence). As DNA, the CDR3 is TGTGCCAGCAGCTTGGCGGGGAACCTCAATCAGCCCCAGCATTTT. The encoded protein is CASSLAGNLNQPQHF. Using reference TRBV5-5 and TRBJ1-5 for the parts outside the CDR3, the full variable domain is DAGVTQSPTHLIKTRGQQVTLRCSPISGHKSVSWYQQVLGQGPQFIFQYYEKEERGRGNFPDRFSARQFPNYSSELNVNALLLGDSALYLCASSLAGNLNQPQHFGDGTRLSIL.

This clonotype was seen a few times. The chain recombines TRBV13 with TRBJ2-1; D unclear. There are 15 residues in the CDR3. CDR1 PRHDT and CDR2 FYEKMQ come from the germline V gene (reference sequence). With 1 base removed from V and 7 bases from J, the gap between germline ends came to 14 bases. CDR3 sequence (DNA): TGTGCCAGCAGCTTAGTAAAGGGTAGAACTAATGAGCAGTTCTTC. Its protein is CASSLVKGRTNEQFF.

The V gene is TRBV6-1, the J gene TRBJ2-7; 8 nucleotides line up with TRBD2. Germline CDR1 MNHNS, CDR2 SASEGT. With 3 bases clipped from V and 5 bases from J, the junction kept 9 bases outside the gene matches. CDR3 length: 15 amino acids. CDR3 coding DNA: TGTGCCAGCAGTGATGATTTTAGCGGGAAGGACGAGCAGTACTTC. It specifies CASSDDFSGKDEQYF.

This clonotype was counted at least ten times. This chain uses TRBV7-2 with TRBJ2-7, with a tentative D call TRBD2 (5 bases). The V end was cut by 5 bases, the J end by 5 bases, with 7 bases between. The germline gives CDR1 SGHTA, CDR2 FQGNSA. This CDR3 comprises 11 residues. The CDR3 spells CASSPRDEQYF. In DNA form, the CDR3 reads TGTGCCAGCAGCCCGCGGGACGAGCAGTACTTC.

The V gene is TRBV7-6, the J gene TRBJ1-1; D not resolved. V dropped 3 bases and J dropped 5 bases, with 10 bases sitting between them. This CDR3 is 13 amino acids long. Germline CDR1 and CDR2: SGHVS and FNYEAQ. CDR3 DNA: TGTGCCAGCAGCTTGGCTAAGGAGACTGAAGCTTTCTTT. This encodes CASSLAKETEAFF.